The 27 T cell receptor beta chains below were found in one sample sequenced in a study of graft-versus-host responses after intestinal transplantation. Profiling relied on immunoSEQ multiplex PCR, and the TCRdb table lists in-frame clones only, not all of them. The data show about 89,000 clones, with just under 95% seen just once and about 0.3% held by the top ten. These receptors' antigens are unknown. Material: unstimulated CD4+ T cells sorted from spleen or lymph node cells, obtained before intestinal transplant. The source is a human donor who received an intestinal transplant.

The chain has TRBV28 and TRBJ1-4; weak D call: TRBD1 (5 bases). CDR1 and CDR2 (germline): MDHEN, SYDVKM. V was clipped by 3 bases and J by 0 bases, with 11 bases between them. The CDR3 has 16 amino acids. The CDR3 is CASSFYGGSTNEKLFF. The CDR3 DNA sequence: TGTGCCAGCAGTTTTTATGGGGGTTCAACTAATGAAAAACTGTTTTTT.

This chain connects TRBV2 to TRBJ1-1; D gene unclear. The ends were cut back, 2 bases at V and 0 bases at J, with 7 bases in the middle. This CDR3 has 14 residues. CDR1 and CDR2 (germline): SNHLY, FYNNEI. CDR3 nucleotide sequence: TGTGCCAGCAGTGAAAATCTATTGAACACTGAAGCTTTCTTT. Translated, it gives CASSENLLNTEAFF.

V usage is TRBV19 and J usage is TRBJ2-5; 8 bases line up with TRBD1. Looked up from germline, CDR1 is LNHDA and CDR2 is SQIVND (reference sequence). The ends lost 8 bases at V and 5 bases at J; junction bases unmatched: 7. The CDR3 covers 13 residues. The CDR3 nucleotides are TGTGCCAGTGCGAAGGACAGGGTGGAGACCCAGTACTTC. It codes for CASAKDRVETQYF. Looking up the rest from reference TRBV19 and TRBJ2-5 gives the full variable domain: DGGITQSPKYLFRKEGQNVTLSCEQNLNHDAMYWYRQDPGQGLRLIYYSQIVNDFQKGDIAEGYSVSREKKESFPLTVTSAQKNPTAFYLCASAKDRVETQYFGPGTRLLVL.

The chain carries TRBV28 and TRBJ1-3; D remains ambiguous. The germline V gene has CDR1 MDHEN and CDR2 SYDVKM. V lost 3 bases and J 8 bases, leaving 5 bases between the germline ends. The CDR3 contains 11 residues. CDR3 sequence: CASSFGDTIYF. CDR3 sequence (DNA): TGTGCCAGCAGTTTCGGGGACACCATATATTTT.

This chain connects TRBV6-1 to TRBJ1-2; no clear D gene. The V and J ends lost 3 bases and 4 bases respectively, with 15 bases between them. This CDR3 comprises 15 residues. Germline V gene sequence: CDR1 MNHNS, CDR2 SASEGT. CDR3: CASSDFSPSPYGYTF. CDR3 DNA: TGTGCCAGCAGTGATTTTTCGCCGAGCCCCTATGGCTACACCTTC.

The chain has TRBV9 and TRBJ2-7; D not resolved. Between the trimmed V and J ends, which lost 2 bases and 2 bases, there was a span of 11 bases. This CDR3 region has 14 residues. Germline V gene sequence: CDR1 SGDLS, CDR2 YYNGEE. Here the CDR3 DNA reads TGTGCCAGCAGCGTCGGTAACCCCACCTACGAGCAGTACTTC. Translation: CASSVGNPTYEQYF.

This CDR3 reads CASSPPGHFRETQYF. DNA for the CDR3: TGTGCCAGTAGTCCGCCGGGACACTTTCGTGAGACCCAGTACTTC. The chain couples TRBV19 to TRBJ2-5; possibly TRBD1 for D (6 bases). The germline V gene has CDR1 LNHDA and CDR2 SQIVND (reference sequence). The CDR3 loop spans 15 amino acids. V was shortened by 5 bases and J by 5 bases, with 18 bases between the two germline ends.

The rearrangement uses TRBV28 and TRBJ1-2, with D possibly being TRBD1 (5 bases). V was shortened by 4 bases and J by 0 bases, with 12 bases between the two germline ends. The CDR3 has 15 residues. Germline V gives CDR1 MDHEN, CDR2 SYDVKM. CDR3 amino acids: CASSWQGRANYGYTF. The CDR3 DNA sequence: TGTGCCAGCAGTTGGCAGGGAAGGGCTAACTATGGCTACACCTTC.

Only one count was recorded for this clone. The rearrangement joins TRBV10-3 to TRBJ2-5, with no clear D. V shed 8 bases and J shed 0 bases, with 10 bases lying between them. There are 13 residues in the CDR3. Germline loops: CDR1 ENHRY, CDR2 SYGVKD. CDR3 nucleotide sequence: TGTGCCATCGGCGCCGCGAACCAAGAGACCCAGTACTTC. The encoded protein is CAIGAANQETQYF.

This clone was recorded only once. The V and J genes are TRBV29-1 and TRBJ1-1; D perhaps matches TRBD1 (5 bases). This CDR3 contains 11 residues. The germline gives CDR1 SQVTM, CDR2 ANQGSEA. Trimming took 8 bases from V and 4 from J, leaving 11 bases between them. CDR3 in DNA: TGCAGCTTATGGGACGTCACTGAAGCTTTCTTT. This codes for CSLWDVTEAFF.

The V and J genes are TRBV5-1 and TRBJ2-2; TRBD1 is a possible D gene (6 bases). The V gene's germline CDR1 is SGHRS and CDR2 YFSETQ. The CDR3 is 20 residues long. The V end lost 4 bases, the J end lost 2 bases, and 27 bases lay between the germline ends. As DNA, the CDR3 is TGCGCCAGCAGCGGGGGCCTCAGGGGACCCAATACAAAAAACACCGGGGAGCTGTTTTTT. Amino acids: CASSGGLRGPNTKNTGELFF.

The chain recombines TRBV19 with TRBJ1-5; 8 positions match TRBD1. CDR3 length equals 15 residues. V was pared by 4 bases and J by 7 bases, with 9 bases of the junction left unmatched. Per the germline V gene, CDR1 is LNHDA and CDR2 is SQIVND (reference sequence). DNA for the CDR3: TGTGCCAGTAGTAAACCGGGACAGGCATTCCAGCCCCAGCATTTT. This translates into CASSKPGQAFQPQHF.

V gene TRBV6-5 combines with J gene TRBJ2-7; a weak D match, TRBD2 (5 bases). The length of the CDR3 is 14 residues. CDR1 MNHEY and CDR2 SVGAGI come from the germline V gene. V was trimmed by 2 bases and J by 4 bases, leaving 12 bases between them. The CDR3: CASSYPQRTYEQYF. In DNA form, the CDR3 reads TGTGCCAGCAGTTACCCTCAGCGGACTTACGAGCAGTACTTC.

This sequence joins TRBV6-6 and TRBJ1-3; 10 nucleotides agree with TRBD1. CDR1 and CDR2 from the germline V gene are MNHNY and SVGAGI (reference sequence). The trim removed 6 bases at V and 2 bases at J, leaving 4 bases unmatched. CDR3 length equals 15 residues. The CDR3 here is CASRSGTGAGNTIYF. In DNA, the CDR3 is TGTGCCAGCAGATCTGGGACAGGGGCTGGAAACACCATATATTTT.

This sequence joins TRBV7-9 and TRBJ2-5; TRBD2 is a possible D gene (5 bases). The germline gives CDR1 SEHNR, CDR2 FQNEAQ (reference sequence). The CDR3 length is 17 residues. Trimming took off 2 bases at V and 2 bases at J, with 18 bases between the two ends. The CDR3: CASSLSYPGSPQETQYF. The CDR3 DNA is TGTGCCAGCAGCTTAAGCTACCCGGGGAGTCCACAAGAGACCCAGTACTTC.

The rearrangement links TRBV10-3 to TRBJ2-7, with 9 nucleotides matching TRBD1. The CDR3 is made up of 15 amino acids. The V gene's germline CDR1 is ENHRY and CDR2 SYGVKD. J was trimmed by 1 base and V by 3 bases; bases with no gene match: 4. CDR3: CAISDPGQGSYEQYF. CDR3 nucleotide sequence: TGTGCCATCAGTGATCCGGGACAGGGTTCCTACGAGCAGTACTTC.

The CDR3 nucleotides are TGTGCCAGCATCTCGAGGGGAGGGGCCACTGAAGCTTTCTTT. This sequence encodes CASISRGGATEAFF. The chain links TRBV28 to TRBJ1-1, with D perhaps TRBD1 (5 bases). V lost 7 bases to trimming and J lost 4 bases, with 16 bases between them. Per germline, CDR1 MDHEN and CDR2 SYDVKM. The CDR3 covers 14 residues.

The chain joins TRBV2 to TRBJ1-5; D not certain. Trimming left V 3 bases short and J 9 bases short, with 15 bases between. This CDR3 is built from 14 residues. Germline V gives CDR1 SNHLY, CDR2 FYNNEI. As DNA, the CDR3 is TGTGCCAGCAGTGAGATGGGGTCCGTTTCGCCCCAGCATTTT. This translates into CASSEMGSVSPQHF.

The chain is built from TRBV6-5 and TRBJ2-7; D is perhaps TRBD2 (6 bases). Germline loops: CDR1 MNHEY, CDR2 SVGAGI. The CDR3 consists of 14 residues. V gave up 5 bases and J gave up 0 bases, with 11 bases separating them. DNA for the CDR3: TGTGCCAGCAGTAGGGCGGGGTTCTCCTACGAGCAGTACTTC. It yields the protein CASSRAGFSYEQYF.

The CDR3 DNA reads TGTGCCCGGGCAGCCTCGAACTATGGCTACACCTTC. This translates into CARAASNYGYTF. The chain couples TRBV6-5 to TRBJ1-2; D unclear. V lost 11 bases to trimming and J lost 2 bases, with 12 bases between them. The CDR3 runs to 12 residues. Germline loops: CDR1 MNHEY, CDR2 SVGAGI.

The J gene is TRBJ2-2, the V gene TRBV5-4, with 8 bases identical to TRBD1. CDR1 and CDR2 from the germline V gene are SGHNT and YYREEE (reference sequence). Trimming cost V 0 bases and J 5 bases; bases outside gene matches: 3. There are 15 residues in the CDR3. This chain's CDR3 is CASSLVQGATGELFF. DNA of the CDR3: TGTGCCAGCAGCTTGGTTCAGGGGGCGACCGGGGAGCTGTTTTTT.

V gene TRBV27 combines with J gene TRBJ2-7; D possibly corresponds to TRBD1 (6 bases). Between the trimmed V and J ends, which lost 5 bases and 0 bases, there was a span of 11 bases. The CDR3 consists of 14 residues. The V gene's germline CDR1 is MNHEY and CDR2 SMNVEV (reference sequence). The CDR3 coding sequence is TGTGCCAGCAGTCCGGACAGAGTCTCCTACGAGCAGTACTTC. Protein sequence: CASSPDRVSYEQYF.

V gene TRBV19 combines with J gene TRBJ2-1, with 13 positions matching TRBD2. V was clipped by 3 bases and J by 7 bases; unmatched bases: 3. The CDR3 contains 15 residues. The V gene's germline CDR1 is LNHDA and CDR2 SQIVND (reference sequence). The CDR3 here is CASSIPTSGRNEQFF. DNA for the CDR3: TGTGCCAGTAGTATCCCGACTAGCGGGAGGAATGAGCAGTTCTTC.

The CDR3 DNA reads as TGTGCCAGCAGAGGGGACAGTAGCGAAAAACTGTTTTTT. This gives the protein CASRGDSSEKLFF. The rearrangement uses TRBV2 and TRBJ1-4, with 7 bases fitting TRBD1. The V segment lost 6 bases and the J segment 8 bases; nucleotides outside the gene matches: 6. From germline, CDR1 is SNHLY and CDR2 FYNNEI. This CDR3 spans 13 amino acids.

The chain is built from TRBV6-1 and TRBJ1-4; 7 nucleotides line up with TRBD1. This CDR3 comprises 15 residues. The germline CDR1 and CDR2 sequences are MNHNS and SASEGT. With 3 bases clipped from V and 10 bases from J, the junction kept 11 bases outside the gene matches. CDR3 residues: CASSEGGQWPRKLFF. CDR3 sequence (DNA): TGTGCCAGCAGTGAGGGGGGACAGTGGCCCCGAAAACTGTTTTTT.

The rearrangement links TRBV19 to TRBJ2-5, with D possibly being TRBD1 or TRBD2 (5 bases each). This CDR3 contains 14 residues. The V end lost 10 bases, the J end lost 5 bases, and 20 bases lay between the germline ends. Germline-derived CDR1 and CDR2 are LNHDA and SQIVND (reference sequence). CDR3 sequence (DNA): TGTGCCACTCCGGGACCACTCCATACGGAGACCCAGTACTTC. This encodes CATPGPLHTETQYF.

The J gene is TRBJ1-1, the V gene TRBV21-1. TRBV21-1 is tagged as a pseudogene. The CDR3 runs to 21 residues. The CDR3 loop reads CASSRWGTGQGFLLINTEAFF. CDR3 DNA sequence: TGTGCCAGCAGCAGGTGGGGGACCGGTCAAGGGTTTCTACTGATTAACACTGAAGCTTTCTTT.